The 18 T cell receptor beta chains below come from one sample, sequenced in a study of blood T cells in healthy people across ages. Next came a second PCR, run for about 6 to 12 cycles, which used a sample-barcoded 5' primer along with a J-beta primer mix. From the 5' RACE reads, TCRdb called clonotypes with MiXCR, one entry per CDR3 protein. The table records 450,000 to 600,000 distinct CDR3 sequences, about 27% of them present only once. These same data were also listed under a study on T cells of mothers and their children.

Sequencing input: blood. These receptors originate from a boy aged 2 to 9 in good health.

As to this clonotype: A read error may be the cause here, since a much bigger clone is one base away. The chain couples TRBV7-2 to TRBJ1-1, with D possibly matching TRBD1 (6 bases). This CDR3 has 13 amino acids. From germline, CDR1 is SGHTA and CDR2 FQGNSA. Trimming took 5 bases from V and 12 from J, leaving 19 bases between them. In DNA form, the CDR3 reads TGTGCCAGCAGCCGGCCCGCCGGACAGTCAACTTTCTTT. It yields the protein CASSRPAGQSTFF.

This clonotype was seen more than once but under ten times. The CDR3, as DNA: TGTGCCAGCAGCTTGGCGGCTGGCGGGACGTATGGCTACACCTTC. The encoded protein is CASSLAAGGTYGYTF. The gene calls are TRBV5-4 and TRBJ1-2; possibly TRBD1 for D (5 bases). CDR1 and CDR2 from the germline V gene are SGHNT and YYREEE (reference sequence). This CDR3 is built from 15 residues. Trimming removed 0 bases at V and 5 bases at J, with 14 bases between.

This clonotype was observed a few times. The chain links TRBV20-1 to TRBJ2-3; TRBD2 agrees at 12 bases. V lost 0 bases, J lost 5 bases, and 9 bases stayed unmatched. CDR1 is DFQATT, CDR2 SNEGSKA, per germline (reference sequence). The CDR3 spans 17 residues. CDR3 nucleotides: TGCAGTGCTAGAGATCCTAGCGGGAGGGCCGAAGGAGATACGCAGTATTTT. It yields the protein CSARDPSGRAEGDTQYF.

This clonotype was found a few times. The chain has TRBV9 and TRBJ2-5; 12 nucleotides agree with TRBD2. The J call is uncertain, as TRBJ2-1 better fits the DNA end. Germline V gene lookup returns CDR1 SGDLS and CDR2 YYNGEE. The CDR3 has 15 amino acids. The CDR3 sequence: CASNGTSGPSNEQFF. The CDR3 DNA reads as TGTGCCAGCAACGGGACTAGCGGGCCCTCCAATGAGCAGTTCTTC.

V gene TRBV12-3 or TRBV12-4 combines with J gene TRBJ1-1, with TRBD1 as a possible D gene (5 bases). The length of the CDR3 is 13 residues. Trimming pared 3 bases from V and 7 bases from J, leaving 12 bases between. The DNA for the CDR3 is TGTGCCAGCAGTTTGAGCGGGGGTGGTGAAGCTTTCTTT. Amino acids: CASSLSGGGEAFF.

This clonotype was counted between two and nine times. No conserved phenylalanine or tryptophan ends this CDR3, so it is likely a read error. The V gene is TRBV20-1, the J gene TRBJ1-1; D unclear. This CDR3 comprises 15 residues. The V gene's germline CDR1 is DFQATT and CDR2 SNEGSKA (reference sequence). V lost 3 bases and J lost 1, with 15 bases in between. The CDR3 reads CSASGEIIRNTEAFS. CDR3 DNA sequence: TGCAGTGCTAGTGGGGAAATAATTAGGAACACTGAAGCTTTCTCT.

This clonotype has a count of ten or more. The chain links TRBV7-3 to TRBJ2-5; no reliable D call. The V and J ends lost 0 bases and 2 bases respectively, with 10 bases between them. The CDR3 totals 15 residues. Germline CDR1 SGHTA, CDR2 FQGTGA. CDR3 DNA sequence: TGTGCCAGCAGCTTAACAGGGCGACCTCAAGAGACCCAGTACTTC. Translated, it gives CASSLTGRPQETQYF.

This clonotype has just a few counts. The chain is built from TRBV11-2 and TRBJ2-1, with a tentative D call TRBD2 (6 bases). The CDR3 is 15 amino acids. Trimming shortened V by 5 bases and J by 5 bases, and 16 bases separated the two germline ends. Germline V gives CDR1 SGHAT, CDR2 FQNNGV. CDR3 residues: CASSLLPTRDNEQFF. For the CDR3, the DNA is TGTGCCAGCAGCCTACTTCCGACTAGAGACAATGAGCAGTTCTTC.

The chain recombines TRBV3-1 with TRBJ2-7; 7 bases line up with TRBD2. With V trimmed by 3 bases and J by 2 bases, 1 base remained unmatched. CDR1 LGHDT and CDR2 YNNKEL come from the germline V gene (reference sequence). The CDR3 consists of 13 residues. CDR3 DNA sequence: TGTGCCAGCAGCCAGGGGGGGACCTACGAGCAGTACTTC. Translation gives CASSQGGTYEQYF.

This clonotype appeared once. Mismatch with germline at one junction end may stem from a read error. The chain couples TRBV6-5 to TRBJ2-5, with TRBD2 matching over 10 bases. The CDR3 extends over 17 amino acids. Germline CDR1 reads MNHEY; CDR2 reads SVGAGI. CDR3 in DNA: TGTGTCAGCAGTTATTGGAGACTAGCGGGCGAGGGGGAGACCCAGTACTTC. Amino acids: CVSSYWRLAGEGETQYF.

V is TRBV27 and J is TRBJ2-1; TRBD1 matches at 9 bases. Germline V gene lookup returns CDR1 MNHEY and CDR2 SMNVEV (reference sequence). J was trimmed by 3 bases and V by 2 bases; bases with no gene match: 2. This CDR3 has 15 residues. CDR3 nucleotides: TGTGCCAGCAGTTTAGACAGGGGGATCTACAATGAGCAGTTCTTC. It translates to CASSLDRGIYNEQFF.

This clonotype showed up just a few times. The CDR3, as DNA: TGTGCCAGCAGCTCTATTCAGCGGGAGCGCTACAATGAGCAGTTCTTC. It specifies CASSSIQRERYNEQFF. This sequence joins TRBV7-8 and TRBJ2-1, with 8 bases that match TRBD2. With 4 bases clipped from V and 3 bases from J, the junction kept 8 bases outside the gene matches. Germline V gene data show CDR1 as SGHVS and CDR2 as FQNEAQ. The CDR3 has 16 residues.

The rearrangement uses TRBV12-3 or TRBV12-4 and TRBJ2-2; D is undetermined. The CDR3 spans 14 residues. The V end was cut by 10 bases, the J end by 0 bases, with 12 bases between. The CDR3 DNA is TGTGCCATCTCGGGCACATCGAACACCGGGGAGCTGTTTTTT. This gives the protein CAISGTSNTGELFF.

The J gene is TRBJ1-5, the V gene TRBV25-1; 7 bases are a match to TRBD1. The CDR3 runs to 17 residues. V dropped 4 bases and J dropped 3; count of bases not matched to a gene: 12. Germline V gives CDR1 MGHDK, CDR2 SYGVNS. In nucleotides, the CDR3 is TGTGCCAGCAGTGTACCGCCCGGGACAGTCAACAATCAGCCCCAGCATTTT. Its protein is CASSVPPGTVNNQPQHF.

This sequence joins TRBV7-2 and TRBJ2-1; 8 bases map to TRBD2. The CDR3 has 17 residues. Germline V gene lookup returns CDR1 SGHTA and CDR2 FQGNSA. Unmatched junction bases numbered 11, after V lost 3 bases and J lost 4 bases. The CDR3 sequence: CASSFGRSERGYNEQFF. The CDR3 DNA follows: TGTGCCAGCAGCTTTGGTCGATCTGAGCGGGGGTACAATGAGCAGTTCTTC.

The gene calls are TRBV15 and TRBJ2-6; a possible D gene is TRBD1 (6 bases). The V end lost 5 bases, the J end lost 0 bases, and 11 bases lay between the germline ends. The CDR3 is made up of 16 amino acids. The V gene's germline CDR1 is LNHNV and CDR2 YYDKDF (reference sequence). The CDR3, as DNA: TGTGCCACCAGCTGGGACATCCTCTCTGGGGCCAACGTCCTGACTTTC. Residues: CATSWDILSGANVLTF.

V usage is TRBV15 and J usage is TRBJ1-6; 7 positions match TRBD1. CDR3 size: 16 residues. The trim removed 1 base at V and 8 bases at J, leaving 8 bases unmatched. Germline CDR1 and CDR2: LNHNV and YYDKDF (reference sequence). The CDR3 reads CATSRGPGRGDSPLHF. The DNA for the CDR3 is TGTGCCACCAGCAGAGGCCCCGGCAGGGGGGATTCACCCCTCCACTTT.

This chain links TRBV12-3 or TRBV12-4 with TRBJ2-1, with D tentatively TRBD2 (6 bases). Trimming pared 6 bases from V and 10 bases from J, leaving 13 bases between. This CDR3 comprises 12 residues. The CDR3 nucleotides are TGTGCCAGCAGCCTTAGACGGGGGGAGCAGTTCTTC. Translating it yields CASSLRRGEQFF.